Presented here are 19 T cell receptor beta chains from one specimen sequenced in a study of blood T cell repertoires in COVID-19. The data were produced by immunoSEQ multiplex PCR, yet TCRdb's version contains in-frame clones alone and is incomplete. The sample yields just under 250,000 clones, around 85% seen once. The sample taken for sequencing was peripheral blood. The source of these receptors is a woman aged 25-40 years who had recovered from COVID-19.

This chain joins TRBV6-6 and TRBJ2-1, with 9 bases fitting TRBD1. The CDR3 runs 14 residues. V gave up 2 bases and J gave up 8 bases; unmatched junction bases: 4. In germline, CDR1 is MNHNY, CDR2 SVGAGI (reference sequence). CDR3 in amino acids: CASSYPDRGHEQFF. The CDR3 coding sequence is TGTGCCAGCAGTTACCCGGACAGGGGACATGAGCAGTTCTTC.

This clone has only a few counts. The DNA for the CDR3 is TGCGCCAGCAGCTTATTGGCCGGACAGGGGTCCACCGGGGAGCTGTTTTTT. Its protein product is CASSLLAGQGSTGELFF. The chain carries TRBV5-1 and TRBJ2-2; TRBD1 aligns across 9 bases. J lost 4 bases, V lost 2 bases, and 9 bases had no gene match. Per the germline V gene, CDR1 is SGHRS and CDR2 is YFSETQ. The CDR3 has 17 residues.

The chain joins TRBV23-1 to TRBJ1-5, with TRBD1 matching 7 bases. TRBV23-1 is placed among ORFs of uncertain function. The CDR3 totals 18 residues. V was clipped by 4 bases and J by 2 bases; unmatched bases: 14. The CDR3 loop is CASSLASRGTAGNQPQHF. CDR3 bases: TGCGCCAGCAGTCTCGCCTCGAGGGGGACAGCGGGCAATCAGCCCCAGCATTTT.

The rearrangement links TRBV4-2 to TRBJ1-4; TRBD1 matches 7 bases. The CDR3 loop spans 16 amino acids. Germline CDR1 reads LGHNA; CDR2 reads YNFKEQ. Unmatched junction bases numbered 9, after V lost 2 bases and J lost 6 bases. CDR3 nucleotide sequence: TGTGCCAGCAGCCAACCGACAGGGAGTATCGATGAAAAACTGTTTTTT. Translation: CASSQPTGSIDEKLFF.

This chain joins TRBV7-2 and TRBJ2-1, with D perhaps TRBD2 (6 bases). The CDR3 is made up of 15 amino acids. Trimming shortened V by 1 base and J by 4 bases, and 11 bases separated the two germline ends. In germline, CDR1 is SGHTA, CDR2 FQGNSA. The chain's CDR3 is CASSLVSGDYNEQFF. The CDR3 DNA reads as TGTGCCAGCAGCTTAGTTAGCGGAGATTACAATGAGCAGTTCTTC.

The J gene is TRBJ2-7, the V gene TRBV4-2; TRBD2 agrees at 8 bases. The CDR3 covers 17 residues. Germline CDR1 and CDR2: LGHNA and YNFKEQ. With 0 bases clipped from V and 2 bases from J, the junction kept 9 bases outside the gene matches. Here the CDR3 reads CASSQDLDRGGAYEQYF. In nucleotides, the CDR3 is TGTGCCAGCAGCCAAGATCTGGATCGGGGGGGCGCCTACGAGCAGTACTTC.

The chain recombines TRBV5-1 with TRBJ2-1; 10 bases line up with TRBD1. J lost 2 bases, V lost 4 bases, and 3 bases had no gene match. The CDR3 consists of 15 residues. The germline CDR1 and CDR2 sequences are SGHRS and YFSETQ. CDR3 DNA sequence: TGCGCCAGCAGCCGGGACAGGGGCCCCTACAATGAGCAGTTCTTC. It encodes CASSRDRGPYNEQFF.

The gene calls are TRBV7-9 and TRBJ1-6, with D perhaps matching TRBD1 (5 bases). Trimming cost V 1 base and J 10 bases, with 8 bases left between them. Germline V gives CDR1 SEHNR, CDR2 FQNEAQ (reference sequence). The CDR3 spans 13 residues. In DNA, the CDR3 is TGTGCCAGCAGCTTAGAGCAGGGATCACCCCTCCACTTT. Protein: CASSLEQGSPLHF.

This clone was observed once. V is TRBV7-3 and J is TRBJ2-3; weak D call: TRBD2 (7 bases). The V and J ends lost 5 bases and 0 bases respectively, with 15 bases between them. The CDR3 runs to 16 residues. Germline V lookup: CDR1 SGHTA, CDR2 FQGTGA. The DNA of the CDR3 is TGTGCCAGCAGCCCTCGGGGAGGGGGGAGCACAGATACGCAGTATTTT. This gives the protein CASSPRGGGSTDTQYF.

The V gene is TRBV7-9, the J gene TRBJ2-5; 7 nucleotides agree with TRBD2. This CDR3 has 13 residues. Germline V gives CDR1 SEHNR, CDR2 FQNEAQ (reference sequence). The J segment lost 14 bases and the V segment lost 5 bases, leaving 14 bases of the junction unmatched. The CDR3 sequence is CASSAPRASGVYF. The DNA of the CDR3 is TGTGCCAGCAGCGCCCCTCGGGCTAGCGGAGTCTACTTC.

The V call is TRBV2, the J call TRBJ1-5; D is ambiguous. The CDR3 is 13 residues long. Germline lookup yields CDR1 SNHLY and CDR2 FYNNEI. V gave up 6 bases and J gave up 4 bases, with 10 bases separating them. The CDR3 DNA is TGTGCCAGCAGCGAGGGTCAAAATCAGCCCCAGCATTTT. Amino acid sequence: CASSEGQNQPQHF. The variable domain in full, with the rest retrieved from reference TRBV2 and TRBJ1-5, is EPEVTQTPSHQVTQMGQEVILRCVPISNHLYFYWYRQILGQKVEFLVSFYNNEISEKSEIFDDQFSVERPDGSNFTLKIRSTKLEDSAMYFCASSEGQNQPQHFGDGTRLSIL.

The chain has TRBV13 and TRBJ1-6, with a tentative D call TRBD1 (5 bases). Trimming pared 4 bases from V and 11 bases from J, leaving 12 bases between. From germline, CDR1 is PRHDT and CDR2 FYEKMQ (reference sequence). This CDR3 spans 13 amino acids. The CDR3 is CASSSYRQTPLHF. CDR3 nucleotide sequence: TGTGCCAGCAGCTCTTACCGACAGACACCCCTCCACTTT.

J is TRBJ2-7 and V is TRBV6-5; 8 bases are a match to TRBD1. Germline CDR1 and CDR2: MNHEY and SVGAGI. This CDR3 spans 15 amino acids. J gave up 6 bases and V 2 bases, and 9 bases lay outside the gene matches. DNA for the CDR3: TGTGCCAGCAGTTACGACAGGGGAAGAAATGGCGAGCAGTACTTC. Protein sequence: CASSYDRGRNGEQYF.

As for this clone: At the DNA level, this CDR3 is encoded by other sequences in the same sample as well. The chain employs TRBV5-1 and TRBJ2-7; 8 positions agree with TRBD1. Germline CDR1 and CDR2: SGHRS and YFSETQ. The CDR3 is 12 residues long. V gave up 4 bases and J gave up 4 bases; unmatched junction bases: 1. The CDR3 sequence is CASSGQGYEQYF. CDR3 bases: TGCGCCAGCAGCGGACAGGGTTACGAGCAGTACTTC.

The chain couples TRBV18 to TRBJ1-2; D possibly corresponds to TRBD1 (6 bases). Between the trimmed V and J ends, which lost 5 bases and 4 bases, there was a span of 11 bases. There are 13 residues in the CDR3. Germline CDR1 and CDR2: KGHSH and LQKENI. The CDR3 DNA reads as TGTGCCAGCTCAACTACAGGGAGCTATGGCTACACCTTC. Translating gives CASSTTGSYGYTF.

The chain has TRBV27 and TRBJ2-3; 9 positions agree with TRBD2. V trimming: 2 bases; J trimming: 2 bases; junction bases outside the gene matches: 5. This CDR3 is 16 amino acids long. In germline, CDR1 is MNHEY, CDR2 SMNVEV (reference sequence). The CDR3 region is CASSLGGGGATDTQYF. The CDR3 DNA reads as TGTGCCAGCAGTTTAGGGGGCGGGGGGGCCACAGATACGCAGTATTTT.

On this clone: This sample includes further DNA sequences coding for the same CDR3. The chain recombines TRBV7-2 with TRBJ1-5; D unclear. This CDR3 spans 14 amino acids. V lost 3 bases, J lost 1 base, and 7 bases lay in between. Germline assignment: CDR1 SGHTA and CDR2 FQGNSA. The CDR3 DNA sequence: TGTGCCAGCAGCTTTGGGCCGAGCAATCAGCCCCAGCATTTT. Its protein product is CASSFGPSNQPQHF. The full variable domain, in which reference TRBV7-2 and TRBJ1-5 provide the parts outside the CDR3, is GAGVSQSPSNKVTEKGKDVELRCDPISGHTALYWYRQSLGQGLEFLIYFQGNSAPDKSGLPSDRFSAERTGGSVSTLTIQRTQQEDSAVYLCASSFGPSNQPQHFGDGTRLSIL.

The rearrangement joins TRBV5-1 to TRBJ2-5, with 9 bases that match TRBD2. J lost 4 bases, V lost 4 bases, and 14 bases had no gene match. This CDR3 comprises 17 residues. Germline loops: CDR1 SGHRS, CDR2 YFSETQ. The CDR3: CASSPGLRGGVIETQYF. CDR3 bases: TGCGCCAGCAGCCCCGGTCTGCGCGGGGGGGTTATAGAGACCCAGTACTTC.

V usage is TRBV12-3 or TRBV12-4 and J usage is TRBJ1-5, with D uncertain. Trimming took off 8 bases at V and 3 bases at J, with 8 bases between the two ends. The CDR3 sequence is 12 residues long. This chain's CDR3 is CASGEANQPQHF. The CDR3 DNA reads as TGTGCCAGCGGGGAGGCCAATCAGCCCCAGCATTTT.